In this sample, the clone carrying this T cell receptor beta chain turned up many times. These data come from a study of molecular identifiers for immune sequencing clone quantification. TCRdb reprocessed the PCR reads with MiXCR, giving one entry per CDR3 protein. The data contain tens of thousands of distinct CDR3 sequences, over 20% of them singletons. V dropped 4 bases and J dropped 2; count of bases not matched to a gene: 3. This CDR3 region has 14 residues. The germline V gene encodes CDR1 SQVTM and CDR2 ANQGSEA. Naive CD8 library inputs spanned roughly 20,000 to 1,100,000 sorted cells and 10%, 30% or 50% RNA.

The receptor was derived from a human donor in good health. Some libraries in this study had Jurkat cell RNA spiked in. V and J are TRBV29-1 and TRBJ2-1; 9 bases line up with TRBD2. The specimen was naive CD8+ T cells from blood, with Jurkat cell RNA spiked in. Subset in this sample: FACS-sorted CD8+CD4-CCR7+CD45RA+ naive T cells. In nucleotides, the CDR3 is TGCAGCGTTGTAGCGGGGGAGACCTACAATGAGCAGTTCTTC. This encodes CSVVAGETYNEQFF.